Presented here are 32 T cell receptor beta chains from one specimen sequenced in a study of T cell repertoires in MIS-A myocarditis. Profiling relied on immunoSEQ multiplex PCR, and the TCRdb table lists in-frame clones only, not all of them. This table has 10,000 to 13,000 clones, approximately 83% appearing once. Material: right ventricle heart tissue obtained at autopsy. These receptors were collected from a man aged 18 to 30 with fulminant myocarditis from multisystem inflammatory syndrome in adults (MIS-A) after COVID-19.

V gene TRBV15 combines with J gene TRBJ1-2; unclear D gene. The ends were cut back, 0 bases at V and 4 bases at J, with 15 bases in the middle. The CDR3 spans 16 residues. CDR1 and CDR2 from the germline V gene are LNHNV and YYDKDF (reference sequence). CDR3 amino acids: CATSRDEESYLYGYTF. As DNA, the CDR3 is TGTGCCACCAGCAGAGATGAGGAGAGCTACCTCTATGGCTACACCTTC.

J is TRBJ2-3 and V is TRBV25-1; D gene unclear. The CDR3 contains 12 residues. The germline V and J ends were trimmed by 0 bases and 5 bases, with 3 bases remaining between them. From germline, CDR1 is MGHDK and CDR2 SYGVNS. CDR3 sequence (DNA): TGTGCCAGCAGTGAATACGTAGATACGCAGTATTTT. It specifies CASSEYVDTQYF.

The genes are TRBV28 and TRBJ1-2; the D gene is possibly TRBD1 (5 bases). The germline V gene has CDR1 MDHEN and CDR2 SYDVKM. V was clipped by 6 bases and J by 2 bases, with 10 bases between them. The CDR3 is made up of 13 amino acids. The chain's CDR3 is CASRSTGNYGYTF. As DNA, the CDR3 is TGTGCCAGCAGGAGCACAGGCAACTATGGCTACACCTTC.

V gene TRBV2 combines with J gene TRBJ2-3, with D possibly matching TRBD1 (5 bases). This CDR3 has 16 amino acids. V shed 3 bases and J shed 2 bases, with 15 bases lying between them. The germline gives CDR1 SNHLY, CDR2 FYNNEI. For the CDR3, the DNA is TGTGCCAGCAGTGATTCTAGAAGGGGTCTCACAGATACGCAGTATTTT. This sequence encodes CASSDSRRGLTDTQYF.

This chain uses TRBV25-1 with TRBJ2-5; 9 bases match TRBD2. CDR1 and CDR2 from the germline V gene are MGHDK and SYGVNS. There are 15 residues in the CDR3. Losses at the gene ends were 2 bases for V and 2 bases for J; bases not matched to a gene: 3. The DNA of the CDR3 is TGTGCCAGCAGTGAACTAGCGGGGAGGCAAGAGACCCAGTACTTC. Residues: CASSELAGRQETQYF.

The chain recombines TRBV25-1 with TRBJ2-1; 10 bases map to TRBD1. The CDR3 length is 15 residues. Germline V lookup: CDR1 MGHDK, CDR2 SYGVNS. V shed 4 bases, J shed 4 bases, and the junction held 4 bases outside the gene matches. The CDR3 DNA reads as TGTGCCAGCAGTGTGGGACAGGGGATTTACAATGAGCAGTTCTTC. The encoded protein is CASSVGQGIYNEQFF.

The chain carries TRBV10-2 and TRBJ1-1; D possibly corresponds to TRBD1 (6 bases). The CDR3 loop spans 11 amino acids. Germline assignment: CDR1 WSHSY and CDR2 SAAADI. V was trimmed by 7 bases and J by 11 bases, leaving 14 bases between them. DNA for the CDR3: TGCGCCAGCAAACAGGGTATTGTGGCTTTCTTT. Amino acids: CASKQGIVAFF.

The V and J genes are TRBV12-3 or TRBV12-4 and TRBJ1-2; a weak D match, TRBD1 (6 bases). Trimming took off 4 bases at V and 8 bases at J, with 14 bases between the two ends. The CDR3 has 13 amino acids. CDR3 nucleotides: TGTGCCAGCAGTTCTATCAGGGGTTGGGGCTACACCTTC. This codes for CASSSIRGWGYTF.

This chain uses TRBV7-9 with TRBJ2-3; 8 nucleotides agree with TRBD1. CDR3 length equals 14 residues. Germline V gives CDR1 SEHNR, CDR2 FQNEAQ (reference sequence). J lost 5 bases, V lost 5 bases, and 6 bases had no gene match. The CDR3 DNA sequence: TGTGCCAGCAGCCCCTCAGGGGGCGGAGATACGCAGTATTTT. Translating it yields CASSPSGGGDTQYF.

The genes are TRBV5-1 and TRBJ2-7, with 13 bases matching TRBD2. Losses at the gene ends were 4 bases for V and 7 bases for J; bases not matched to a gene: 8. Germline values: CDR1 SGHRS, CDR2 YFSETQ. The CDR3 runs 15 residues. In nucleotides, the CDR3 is TGCGCCAGCAGCCATGGACTAGCGGGAGTGGGGGAGCAGTACTTC. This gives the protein CASSHGLAGVGEQYF.

The CDR3 spells CASSTGTSGNTIYF. The CDR3 region has the DNA TGTGCCAGTAGCACTGGGACATCTGGAAACACCATATATTTT. V and J are TRBV19 and TRBJ1-3, with a tentative D call TRBD1 (6 bases). Germline V CDR1 and CDR2: LNHDA, SQIVND (reference sequence). Trimming shortened V by 6 bases and J by 1 base, and 10 bases separated the two germline ends. The CDR3 runs to 14 residues. The full variable domain, with the rest looked up from reference TRBV19 and TRBJ1-3, is DGGITQSPKYLFRKEGQNVTLSCEQNLNHDAMYWYRQDPGQGLRLIYYSQIVNDFQKGDIAEGYSVSREKKESFPLTVTSAQKNPTAFYLCASSTGTSGNTIYFGEGSWLTVV.

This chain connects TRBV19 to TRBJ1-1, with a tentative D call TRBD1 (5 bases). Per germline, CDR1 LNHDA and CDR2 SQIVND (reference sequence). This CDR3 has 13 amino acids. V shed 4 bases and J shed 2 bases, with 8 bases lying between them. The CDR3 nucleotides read TGTGCCAGTAGTAAAGGGGTTAACACTGAAGCTTTCTTT. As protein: CASSKGVNTEAFF.

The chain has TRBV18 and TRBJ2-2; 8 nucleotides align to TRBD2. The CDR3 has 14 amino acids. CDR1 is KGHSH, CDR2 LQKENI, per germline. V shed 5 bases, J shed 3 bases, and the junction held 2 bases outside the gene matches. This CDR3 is CASSAGGHTGELFF. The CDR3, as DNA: TGTGCCAGCTCAGCGGGAGGACACACCGGGGAGCTGTTTTTT.

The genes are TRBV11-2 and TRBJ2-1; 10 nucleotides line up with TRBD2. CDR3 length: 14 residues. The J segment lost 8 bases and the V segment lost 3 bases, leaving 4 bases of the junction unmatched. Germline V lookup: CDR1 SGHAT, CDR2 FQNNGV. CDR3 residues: CASSFSSGRDEQFF. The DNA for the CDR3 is TGTGCCAGCAGCTTCTCCAGCGGGAGGGATGAGCAGTTCTTC.

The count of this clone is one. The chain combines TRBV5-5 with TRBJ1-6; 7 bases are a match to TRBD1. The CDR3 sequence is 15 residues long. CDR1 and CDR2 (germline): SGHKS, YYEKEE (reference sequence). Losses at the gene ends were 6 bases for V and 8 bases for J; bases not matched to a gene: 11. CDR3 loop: CASNQGVSSHSPLHF. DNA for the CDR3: TGTGCCAGCAACCAGGGGGTCAGTAGCCATTCACCCCTCCACTTT.

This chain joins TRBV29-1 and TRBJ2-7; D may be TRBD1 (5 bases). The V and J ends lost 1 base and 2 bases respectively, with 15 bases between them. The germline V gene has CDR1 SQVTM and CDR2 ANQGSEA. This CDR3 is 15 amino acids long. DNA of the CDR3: TGCAGCGTTGAAGGTGGGGCAGAACGAGCCTACGAGCAGTACTTC. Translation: CSVEGGAERAYEQYF.

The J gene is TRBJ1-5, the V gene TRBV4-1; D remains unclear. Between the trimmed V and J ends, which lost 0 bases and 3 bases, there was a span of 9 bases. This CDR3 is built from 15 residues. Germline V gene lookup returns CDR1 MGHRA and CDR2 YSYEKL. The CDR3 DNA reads TGCGCCAGCAGCCAAGAGGGCATAAACAATCAGCCCCAGCATTTT. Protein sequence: CASSQEGINNQPQHF.

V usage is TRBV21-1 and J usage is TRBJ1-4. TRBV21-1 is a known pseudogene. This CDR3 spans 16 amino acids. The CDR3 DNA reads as TGTGCCAGCATTTACGGGGATCAGTCTGGGGATGAAAAACTGTTTTTT. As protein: CASIYGDQSGDEKLFF.

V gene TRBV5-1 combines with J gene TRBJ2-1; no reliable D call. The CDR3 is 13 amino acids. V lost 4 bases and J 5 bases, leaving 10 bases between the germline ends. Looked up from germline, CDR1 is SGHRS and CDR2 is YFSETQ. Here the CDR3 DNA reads TGCGCCAGCAGCGAAAACAGTAACAATGAGCAGTTCTTC. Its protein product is CASSENSNNEQFF.

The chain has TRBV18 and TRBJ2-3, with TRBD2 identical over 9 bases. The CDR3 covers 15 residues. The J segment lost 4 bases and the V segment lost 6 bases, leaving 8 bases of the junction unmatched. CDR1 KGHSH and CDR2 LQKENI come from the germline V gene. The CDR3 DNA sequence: TGTGCCAGCTCCCTCGCGGGGGGGCCCGCAGATACGCAGTATTTT. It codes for CASSLAGGPADTQYF.

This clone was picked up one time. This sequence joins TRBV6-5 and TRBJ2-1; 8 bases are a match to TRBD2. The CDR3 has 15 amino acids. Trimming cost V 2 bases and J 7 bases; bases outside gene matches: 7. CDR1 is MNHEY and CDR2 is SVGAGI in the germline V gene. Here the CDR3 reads CASSYGGRLPNEQFF. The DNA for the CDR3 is TGTGCCAGCAGTTACGGCGGGAGGCTCCCTAATGAGCAGTTCTTC.

The CDR3 DNA reads as TGTGCCAGCAGTTCACAGACTAGCGGGAGGGCGGCAGAGACCCAGTACTTC. Its translation is CASSSQTSGRAAETQYF. The J gene is TRBJ2-5, the V gene TRBV28; 14 bases match TRBD2. Unmatched junction bases numbered 8, after V lost 4 bases and J lost 4 bases. Germline loops: CDR1 MDHEN, CDR2 SYDVKM. The CDR3 runs 17 residues.

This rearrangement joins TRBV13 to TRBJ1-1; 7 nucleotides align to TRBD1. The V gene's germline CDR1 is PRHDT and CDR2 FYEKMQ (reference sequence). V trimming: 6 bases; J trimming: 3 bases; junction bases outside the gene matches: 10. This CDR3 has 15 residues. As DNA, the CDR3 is TGTGCCAGCAGTACTAAGGACAGGTATCACACTGAAGCTTTCTTT. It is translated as CASSTKDRYHTEAFF.

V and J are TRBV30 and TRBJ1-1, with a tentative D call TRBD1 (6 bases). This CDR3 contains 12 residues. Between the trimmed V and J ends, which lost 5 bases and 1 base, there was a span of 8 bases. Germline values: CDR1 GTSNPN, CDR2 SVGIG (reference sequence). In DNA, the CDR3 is TGTGCCTGGGACAGGACGAACACTGAAGCTTTCTTT. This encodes CAWDRTNTEAFF.

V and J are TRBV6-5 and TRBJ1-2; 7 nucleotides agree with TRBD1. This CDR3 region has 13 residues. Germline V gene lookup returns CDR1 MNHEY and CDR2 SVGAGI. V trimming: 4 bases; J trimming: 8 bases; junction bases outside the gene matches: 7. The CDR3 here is CASSFLTGVGYTF. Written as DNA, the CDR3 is TGTGCCAGCAGTTTCCTAACAGGGGTCGGCTACACCTTC.

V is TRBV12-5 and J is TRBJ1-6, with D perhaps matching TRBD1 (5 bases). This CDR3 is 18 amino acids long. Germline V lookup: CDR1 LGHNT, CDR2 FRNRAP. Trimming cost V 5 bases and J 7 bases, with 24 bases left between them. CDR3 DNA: TGTGCTAGTGGTCCCTCCACGTACCTCCGGGACGCAAATTCACCCCTCCACTTT. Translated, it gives CASGPSTYLRDANSPLHF.

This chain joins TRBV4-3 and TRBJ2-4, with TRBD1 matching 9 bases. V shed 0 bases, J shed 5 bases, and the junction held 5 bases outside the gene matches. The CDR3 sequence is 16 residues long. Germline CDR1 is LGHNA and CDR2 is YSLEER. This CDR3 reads CASSQDYTGGQNIQYF. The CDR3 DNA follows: TGCGCCAGCAGCCAAGACTATACAGGGGGCCAAAACATTCAGTACTTC.

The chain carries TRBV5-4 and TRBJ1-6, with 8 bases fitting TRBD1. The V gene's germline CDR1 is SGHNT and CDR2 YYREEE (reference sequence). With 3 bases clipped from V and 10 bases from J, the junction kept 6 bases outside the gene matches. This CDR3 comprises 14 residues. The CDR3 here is CASSSGQGTSPLHF. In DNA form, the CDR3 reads TGTGCCAGCAGCTCCGGACAGGGAACGTCACCCCTCCACTTT.

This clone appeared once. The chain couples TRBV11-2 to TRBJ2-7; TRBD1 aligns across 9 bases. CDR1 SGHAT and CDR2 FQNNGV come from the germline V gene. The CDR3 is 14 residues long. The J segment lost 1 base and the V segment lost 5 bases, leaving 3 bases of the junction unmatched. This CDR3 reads CASSPGTGSYEQYF. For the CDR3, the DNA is TGTGCCAGCAGCCCCGGGACAGGGTCCTACGAGCAGTACTTC. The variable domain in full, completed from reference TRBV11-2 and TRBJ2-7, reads EAGVAQSPRYKIIEKRQSVAFWCNPISGHATLYWYQQILGQGPKLLIQFQNNGVVDDSQLPKDRFSAERLKGVDSTLKIQPAKLEDSAVYLCASSPGTGSYEQYFGPGTRLTVT.

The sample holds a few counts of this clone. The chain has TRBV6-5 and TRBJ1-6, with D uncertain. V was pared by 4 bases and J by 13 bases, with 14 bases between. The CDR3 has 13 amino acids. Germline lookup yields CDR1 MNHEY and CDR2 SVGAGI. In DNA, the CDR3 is TGTGCCAGCAGTTTTACGGCCCGGACGCCCCTCCACTTT. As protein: CASSFTARTPLHF.

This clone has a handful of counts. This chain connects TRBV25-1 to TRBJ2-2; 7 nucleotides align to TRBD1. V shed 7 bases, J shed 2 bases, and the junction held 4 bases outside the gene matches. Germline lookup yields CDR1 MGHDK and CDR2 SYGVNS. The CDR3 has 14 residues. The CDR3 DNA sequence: TGTGCCAGCACGGGGACAGCCAACACCGGGGAGCTGTTTTTT. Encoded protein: CASTGTANTGELFF.

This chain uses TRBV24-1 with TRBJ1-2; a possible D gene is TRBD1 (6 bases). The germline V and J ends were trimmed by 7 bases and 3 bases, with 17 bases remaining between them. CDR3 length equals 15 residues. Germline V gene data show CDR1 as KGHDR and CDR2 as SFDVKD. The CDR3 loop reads CATRGGRGVDYGYTF. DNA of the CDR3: TGTGCCACCAGGGGGGGCAGGGGAGTCGACTATGGCTACACCTTC.